The rows below give T cell receptor beta chains drawn from one sample of a study of blood T cell repertoires in COVID-19. Clones were read by immunoSEQ multiplex PCR, and TCRdb kept only the in-frame ones, dropping some. Counted here are about 430,000 clones, about 88% occurring once; the ten biggest clones make up roughly 1.4%. Specimen: PBMCs or T cells enriched from blood (not recorded which). These receptors all come from a woman aged 18-29 years who had been exposed to COVID-19. Both conserved end residues are part of each CDR3. The order of the fields is V gene, clone size, D gene, J gene, CDR3 protein, CDR3 DNA. D genes are given only for firm matches. Only some rows state a clone size, as once, few, many or a class for expanded clones.

v_call: TRBV5-4; clone_size: NA; d_call: TRBD2; j_call: TRBJ2-7; cdr3_aa: CASSPGPGLAEITYEQYF; cdr3_nt: TGTGCCAGCAGCCCCGGTCCCGGACTAGCGGAAATTACCTACGAGCAGTACTTC
v_call: TRBV11-3; clone_size: NA; d_call: TRBD2; j_call: TRBJ2-1; cdr3_aa: CASSLATSGANEQFF; cdr3_nt: TGTGCCAGCAGCTTGGCTACTAGCGGGGCCAATGAGCAGTTCTTC
v_call: TRBV4-1; clone_size: NA; d_call: NA; j_call: TRBJ1-2; cdr3_aa: CASGPTGNGYTF; cdr3_nt: TGCGCCAGCGGCCCTACAGGGAATGGCTACACCTTC
v_call: TRBV18; clone_size: once; d_call: NA; j_call: TRBJ2-3; cdr3_aa: CASSPMGADTQYF; cdr3_nt: TGTGCCAGCTCACCAATGGGGGCGGATACGCAGTATTTT
v_call: TRBV6-5; clone_size: NA; d_call: NA; j_call: TRBJ1-1; cdr3_aa: CASSYSTRGTEAFF; cdr3_nt: TGTGCCAGCAGTTACTCGACTCGAGGAACTGAAGCTTTCTTT
v_call: TRBV29-1; clone_size: NA; d_call: NA; j_call: TRBJ1-2; cdr3_aa: CSVDRGDYGYTF; cdr3_nt: TGCAGCGTTGACAGGGGCGATTATGGCTACACCTTC
v_call: TRBV5-8; clone_size: NA; d_call: NA; j_call: TRBJ1-2; cdr3_aa: CASSFREIHYGYTF; cdr3_nt: TGTGCCAGCAGCTTTCGGGAGATACATTATGGCTACACCTTC
v_call: TRBV27; clone_size: NA; d_call: NA; j_call: TRBJ2-1; cdr3_aa: CASTGLEGPENEQFF; cdr3_nt: TGTGCCAGCACGGGGTTGGAGGGGCCAGAGAATGAGCAGTTCTTC
v_call: TRBV11-2; clone_size: NA; d_call: TRBD1; j_call: TRBJ2-7; cdr3_aa: CASSRTGSYEQYF; cdr3_nt: TGTGCCAGCAGCCGGACAGGGAGCTACGAGCAGTACTTC
v_call: TRBV6-5; clone_size: NA; d_call: NA; j_call: TRBJ1-2; cdr3_aa: CASSLTGDYGYTF; cdr3_nt: TGTGCCAGCAGCCTGACAGGAGACTATGGCTACACCTTC
v_call: TRBV18; clone_size: NA; d_call: TRBD2; j_call: TRBJ2-1; cdr3_aa: CASSPGLAFYNEQFF; cdr3_nt: TGTGCCAGCTCACCGGGACTAGCGTTCTACAATGAGCAGTTCTTC
v_call: TRBV5-1; clone_size: NA; d_call: TRBD1; j_call: TRBJ1-3; cdr3_aa: CASGTGGAGNTIYF; cdr3_nt: TGCGCCAGTGGGACAGGTGGGGCTGGAAACACCATATATTTT
v_call: TRBV27; clone_size: NA; d_call: TRBD2; j_call: TRBJ2-2; cdr3_aa: CASSSLGGRTGELFF; cdr3_nt: TGTGCCAGCAGTTCCTTGGGCGGGAGGACCGGGGAGCTGTTTTTT
v_call: TRBV29-1; clone_size: once; d_call: NA; j_call: TRBJ2-3; cdr3_aa: CSVEKGADTQYF; cdr3_nt: TGCAGCGTGGAGAAGGGGGCAGATACGCAGTATTTT
v_call: TRBV27; clone_size: NA; d_call: TRBD1; j_call: TRBJ2-3; cdr3_aa: CASSFGTVLSDTQYF; cdr3_nt: TGTGCCAGCAGTTTCGGGACAGTCCTTTCAGATACGCAGTATTTT
v_call: TRBV28; clone_size: NA; d_call: NA; j_call: TRBJ1-6; cdr3_aa: CASRGLEGSRYNSPLHF; cdr3_nt: TGTGCCAGCAGGGGCCTCGAGGGTTCAAGGTATAATTCACCCCTCCACTTT
v_call: TRBV6-5; clone_size: NA; d_call: NA; j_call: TRBJ1-2; cdr3_aa: CASSPRGYGYTF; cdr3_nt: TGTGCCAGCAGTCCCCGGGGCTATGGCTACACCTTC
v_call: TRBV5-1; clone_size: NA; d_call: TRBD2; j_call: TRBJ2-3; cdr3_aa: CASSLVPGGAGTDTQYF; cdr3_nt: TGCGCCAGCAGCTTGGTGCCGGGGGGGGCCGGTACAGATACGCAGTATTTT
v_call: TRBV28; clone_size: NA; d_call: TRBD1; j_call: TRBJ1-2; cdr3_aa: CASSSTGGRGYTF; cdr3_nt: TGTGCCAGCAGTTCGACAGGGGGCCGGGGCTACACCTTC
v_call: TRBV28; clone_size: NA; d_call: NA; j_call: TRBJ1-3; cdr3_aa: CASSLAGRNTIYF; cdr3_nt: TGTGCCAGCAGTTTGGCAGGGAGAAACACCATATATTTT
v_call: TRBV6-2/TRBV6-3; clone_size: NA; d_call: NA; j_call: TRBJ2-6; cdr3_aa: CASSLPRQSGANVLTF; cdr3_nt: TGTGCCAGCAGTCTCCCTCGACAGTCTGGGGCCAACGTCCTGACTTTC